The subject of this entry is one T cell receptor beta chain. There is no known antigen for this receptor. No much larger clone exists at a distance of one base, and base qualities are not known. This specimen comes from a study of PD-1 blockade in classical Hodgkin lymphoma (dated by TCRdb to about 2020). Background on the whole study: Nivolumab dosing was 3 mg/kg intravenously every 2 weeks, continuing until either disease progression or unacceptable toxicity. A peripheral blood immune signature of response to PD-1 blockade in classical Hodgkin lymphoma was defined using TCR beta sequencing and CyTOF. Results and caveats for the whole study, not just this receptor: Only a single clinical trial cohort was studied, and what caused the repertoire differences, possibly disease activity or prior therapy, remained undefined. Trial patients with a complete response had baseline diversity similar to that of newly diagnosed patients, while partial responders and progressors had significantly lower diversity. By C4D1, a significant rise was seen in CD4+ TCR diversity but not in CD8+ TCR diversity (p=0.0027 vs p=0.16), and the rise was most apparent among complete responders (p=0.02). Lower diversity was seen in patients whose nivolumab began less than 1 year after ASCT, and these patients were left out of later analyses so that immune reconstitution would not confound the results. Baseline TCR diversity was reported to be lower in newly diagnosed patients than in healthy donors and to be lower still in relapsed/refractory patients.

Genomic DNA was isolated using the Qiagen DNeasy kit from unsorted PBMCs as well as from negatively selected CD4+ and CD8+ fractions. Using primers that anneal to V and J segments, immunoSEQ multiplex PCR amplified the TCR beta CDR3 regions. A synthetic immune receptor repertoire was used to minimize amplification bias, and any remaining bias was removed computationally after sequencing. Turning to the authors' computational methods: Repertoire diversity was quantified as the Shannon entropy index using custom Python scripts. Unsorted, CD4+ and CD8+ repertoires were analyzed separately, except for combined analyses in which CD4+ and CD8+ sequences were merged in silico. A clone counted as expanded when the clone's frequency after treatment rose at least 2-fold relative to C1D1, and clones undetected at baseline were given a pseudocount of 0.5. Singleton clones were defined as clones with 0 or 1 copy at C1D1, and non-singleton clones were defined as clones with 2 or more copies. Clones expanded in unsorted samples were annotated as CD4+, CD8+ or unknown by matching protein sequences in sorted samples from the same patient. Wilcoxon tests on paired samples were used to test changes in diversity from C1D1 to C4D1. This immuneACCESS table, as held by TCRdb, lists in-frame sequences with V and J called but not all clones. Of the missing ones, under half trace to an unresolved V gene in checked studies; the others have no known cause. That table furnishes V, J and clone size, whereas the DNA furnished D and trimming. The sample table holds 75,000 to 95,000 clones, of which over 80% were seen once. The ten most abundant clones make up over 15% of the sample.

The intended sense of this specimen's time point label: cycle 4 day 1 (C4D1), after five to seven weeks of nivolumab. Every trial patient had relapsed after autologous stem cell transplantation, and cohorts A, B and C differed in prior brentuximab vedotin exposure. The trial cohort comprised some 60 patients with relapsed/refractory classical Hodgkin lymphoma whose best overall responses were complete response, partial response or progressive disease. In the multi-cohort phase II CheckMate 205 trial, trial patients received single-agent nivolumab. An independent review committee assessed best overall response using the 2007 International Working Group response criteria. Trial PBMCs were collected immediately before nivolumab initiation (C1D1) and during therapy at cycle 2 day 1 and cycle 4 day 1. Peripheral blood was collected in 8 mL Vacutainer Cell Preparation Tubes, from which PBMCs were isolated by centrifugation and then cryopreserved.

From its cysteine to its phenylalanine, the CDR3 spans 14 amino acids. Kept here is only the CDR3 DNA, which spans 42 bases and is read in frame from base 1. V lost 6 bases and J lost 1 base; the stretch between them is 12 bases long. Looking up the germline V gene yields CDR1 SGHTA and CDR2 FQGTGA. This clonotype was obtained from a human donor with classical Hodgkin lymphoma. The sequencing used peripheral blood mononuclear cells (PBMCs), collected before the fourth cycle of nivolumab. The V and J genes are TRBV7-3 and TRBJ1-1, with the identity of the D gene unclear. The CDR3 loop reads CASSSAGPNTEAFF. The bases read TGTGCCAGCAGTTCAGCAGGCCCGAACACTGAAGCTTTCTTT.